This T cell receptor beta chain comes out of a study of blood T cells in healthy people across ages (dated by TCRdb to the mid-2010s). For the study in its entirety: In model experiments, template switching captured roughly one uniquely barcoded TCR beta cDNA molecule for every two T cells. To track age-related changes in TCR beta repertoire diversity, the study relied on deep sequencing normalized with unique cDNA molecular identifiers. The donors were split into four age groups: young (average 16 years), middle-aged (around 40), aged (over 55) and long-lived (roughly 88). To avoid experimental bias, donors of different ages were spread randomly across the sequencing lanes. The study analyzed two additional independent replicas of 1 million unique cDNA reads from the same blood draw for two donors, one aged 18 to 30 and one aged 80 or older.

Receptor amplification or capture employed 5' RACE. A second PCR of roughly 6 to 11 cycles was performed with a sample-barcoded 5' primer and a J-beta primer mix. A unique molecular identifier was introduced onto each TCR beta cDNA molecule by a template-switch 5' adaptor carrying 12 random nucleotides. At least 2.5 million CDR3-containing paired-end reads were obtained from each sample. The Mint cDNA synthesis kit, primed by a TRBC-specific oligonucleotide, was used to synthesize first-strand cDNA from all RNA. Following uracil-DNA glycosylase treatment, all cDNA underwent a first 18-cycle PCR with the universal primers M1SS and BC2_uni_R. For the original study's pipeline: For normalization, 1 million high-quality reads, each with a distinct molecular identifier, were randomly selected from each sample. Instead of being binned into consensus sequences, reads with shared molecular identifiers were discarded. CDR3 identification, clonotype clustering and error correction used MiTCR with a Q25 quality threshold and the strictest error-elimination algorithm. A nonparametric unseen species model with Euler transformation was used to estimate a lower bound on total TCR beta diversity. TCRdb trimmed public reads at Q25 via fastp, called clones via MiXCR and kept in-frame beta chains. Records with the same CDR3 protein are collapsed into one entry carrying the most frequent genes and DNA. Clone size and V and J calls follow TCRdb, not the original study. Across this sample there are some 1.8 million distinct CDR3 sequences, with approximately 39% seen only once. 23% of the sample rests with the top ten.

Regarding this clonotype: Its antigen specificity is not known. No per-base quality is available; no much larger clone lies one base away.

Overall study outcomes, separate from this receptor: Because the CMV infection status of the donors was unknown, age-related changes in expanded clonotypes may potentially have been confounded. Bulk unsorted PBMC profiling prevented conclusive comparison of naive and antigen-experienced compartments. Compared with the aged group, more naive CD4+ T cells, fewer expanded clones and increased TCR diversity were shown by the long-lived group, suggesting age selection. Observed TCR beta diversity per million T cells fell roughly linearly with age, and a significant reduction was already apparent by age about 43. Estimates of total diversity based on one million sequenced T cells were regarded as lower bounds and as underestimates. There was a strong correlation between observed TCR beta diversity and the percentage of naive T cells measured by flow cytometry.

Systemically healthy Caucasian individuals from Russia, roughly 40 in total and aged about 6 to 95 years, were included as donors. Each donor gave approximately 9.3 milliliters of peripheral blood, collected into EDTA-treated Vacutainer tubes. Ficoll-Paque density-gradient centrifugation was used to isolate PBMCs, with at least 7 million per sample. Total RNA was extracted from PBMCs with Trizol reagent, with at least 5 micrograms obtained per sample. For every donor, flow cytometry on a PBMC aliquot measured the percentage of naive CD45RAhigh/CD27high T cells. V lost 5 bases and J lost 6 bases, and the count of bases not matched to a germline gene is 7. CDR1 and CDR2, per the germline V gene (reference sequence), are MNHNY and SVGAGI. Its CDR3 holds 14 amino acids, cysteine through phenylalanine. The only DNA kept is the CDR3, 42 bases in frame from the first base.

Source material: blood. This clonotype was obtained from a human donor in good health. This receptor chain uses TRBV6-6 and TRBJ2-7; the central 10 bases match TRBD1. The CDR3 loop reads CASSSRTGGSEQYF. The nucleotide sequence reads TGTGCCAGCAGTAGTCGGACAGGGGGTAGCGAGCAGTACTTC.